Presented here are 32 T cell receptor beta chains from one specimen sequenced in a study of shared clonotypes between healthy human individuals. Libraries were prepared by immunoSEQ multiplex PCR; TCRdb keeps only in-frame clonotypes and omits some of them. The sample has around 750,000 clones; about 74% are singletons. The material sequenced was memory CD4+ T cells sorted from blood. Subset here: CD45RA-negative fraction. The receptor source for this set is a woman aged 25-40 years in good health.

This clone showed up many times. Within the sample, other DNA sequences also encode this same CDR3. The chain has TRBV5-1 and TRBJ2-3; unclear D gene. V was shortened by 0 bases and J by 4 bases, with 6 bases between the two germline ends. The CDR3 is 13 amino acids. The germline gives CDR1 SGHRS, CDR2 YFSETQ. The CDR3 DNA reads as TGCGCCAGCAGCTTGGAGGCTCCAGATACGCAGTATTTT. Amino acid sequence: CASSLEAPDTQYF.

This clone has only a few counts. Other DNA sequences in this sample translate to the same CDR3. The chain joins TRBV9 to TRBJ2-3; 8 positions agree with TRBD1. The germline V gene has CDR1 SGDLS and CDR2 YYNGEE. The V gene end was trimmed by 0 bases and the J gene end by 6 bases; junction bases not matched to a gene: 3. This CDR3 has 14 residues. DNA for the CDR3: TGTGCCAGCAGCGTAGCAGGGGGCAGTGATACGCAGTATTTT. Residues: CASSVAGGSDTQYF.

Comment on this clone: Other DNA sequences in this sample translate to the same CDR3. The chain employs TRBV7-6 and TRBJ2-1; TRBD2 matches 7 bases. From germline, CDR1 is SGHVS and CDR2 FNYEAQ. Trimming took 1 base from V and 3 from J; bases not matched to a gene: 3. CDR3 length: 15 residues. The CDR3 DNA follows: TGTGCCAGCAGCTTAGTGGCGGGGGTCTACAATGAGCAGTTCTTC. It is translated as CASSLVAGVYNEQFF.

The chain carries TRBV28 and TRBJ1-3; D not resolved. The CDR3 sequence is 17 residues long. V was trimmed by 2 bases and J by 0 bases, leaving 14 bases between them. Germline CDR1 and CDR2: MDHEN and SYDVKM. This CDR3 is CASSLPSPVNSGNTIYF. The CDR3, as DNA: TGTGCCAGCAGTTTACCCTCCCCCGTAAACTCTGGAAACACCATATATTTT.

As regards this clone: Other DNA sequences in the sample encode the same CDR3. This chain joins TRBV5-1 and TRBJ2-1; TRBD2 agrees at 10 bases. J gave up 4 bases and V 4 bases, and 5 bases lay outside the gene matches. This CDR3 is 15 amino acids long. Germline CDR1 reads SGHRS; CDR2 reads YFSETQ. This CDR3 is CASSLSSGSYNEQFF. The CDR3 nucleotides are TGCGCCAGCAGCCTATCTAGCGGGAGTTACAATGAGCAGTTCTTC.

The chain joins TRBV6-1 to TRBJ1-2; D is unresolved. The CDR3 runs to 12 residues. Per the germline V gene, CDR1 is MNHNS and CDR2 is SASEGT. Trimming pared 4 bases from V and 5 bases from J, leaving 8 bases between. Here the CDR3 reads CASSAYVYGYTF. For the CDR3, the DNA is TGTGCCAGCAGTGCCTACGTGTATGGCTACACCTTC.

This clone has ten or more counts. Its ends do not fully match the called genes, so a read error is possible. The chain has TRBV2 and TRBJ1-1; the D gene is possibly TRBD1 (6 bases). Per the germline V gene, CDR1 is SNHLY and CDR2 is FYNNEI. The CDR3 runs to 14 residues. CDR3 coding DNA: TGTGCCAGCTGTGACCAGGGAGGGGGCACTGAAGCTTTCTTT. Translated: CASCDQGGGTEAFF.

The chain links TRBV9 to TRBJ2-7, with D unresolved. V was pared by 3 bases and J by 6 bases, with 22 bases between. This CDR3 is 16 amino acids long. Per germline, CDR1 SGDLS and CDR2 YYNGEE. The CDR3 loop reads CASSGGPRRSVGEQYF. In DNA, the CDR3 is TGTGCCAGCAGCGGCGGCCCTCGGCGGAGCGTGGGCGAGCAGTACTTC.

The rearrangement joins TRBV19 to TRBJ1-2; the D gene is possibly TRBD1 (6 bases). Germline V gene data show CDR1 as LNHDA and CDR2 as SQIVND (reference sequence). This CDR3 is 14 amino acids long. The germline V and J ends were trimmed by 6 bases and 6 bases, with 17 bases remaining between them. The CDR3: CASRKIGAGDGYTF. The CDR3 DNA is TGTGCCAGTAGGAAGATTGGGGCAGGGGATGGCTACACCTTC.

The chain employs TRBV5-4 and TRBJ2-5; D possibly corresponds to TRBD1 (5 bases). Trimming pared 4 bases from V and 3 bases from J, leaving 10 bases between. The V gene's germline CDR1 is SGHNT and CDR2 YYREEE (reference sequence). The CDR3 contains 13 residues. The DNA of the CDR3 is TGTGCCAGCAGCCCGATAGGGGAAGAGACCCAGTACTTC. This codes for CASSPIGEETQYF.

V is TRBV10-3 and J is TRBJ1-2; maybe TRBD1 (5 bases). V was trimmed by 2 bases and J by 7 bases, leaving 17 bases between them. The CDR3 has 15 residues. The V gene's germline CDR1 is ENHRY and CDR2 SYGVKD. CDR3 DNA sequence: TGTGCCATCAGTGAGGGCCAGGGAGTACGTTTTGGCTACACCTTC. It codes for CAISEGQGVRFGYTF.

For the CDR3, the DNA is TGTGCCAGCAGTTTATTGGACCTGACAGGATCTGGGGCCAACGTCCTGACTTTC. It yields the protein CASSLLDLTGSGANVLTF. V is TRBV28 and J is TRBJ2-6; D possibly corresponds to TRBD1 (6 bases). There are 18 residues in the CDR3. CDR1 is MDHEN and CDR2 is SYDVKM in the germline V gene. V shed 1 base and J shed 1 base, with 14 bases lying between them.

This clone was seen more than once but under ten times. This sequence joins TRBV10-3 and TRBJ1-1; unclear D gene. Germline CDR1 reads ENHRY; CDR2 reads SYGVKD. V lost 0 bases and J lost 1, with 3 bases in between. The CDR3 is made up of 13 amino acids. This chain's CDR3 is CAISESQNTEAFF. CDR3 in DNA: TGTGCCATCAGTGAGTCGCAGAACACTGAAGCTTTCTTT.

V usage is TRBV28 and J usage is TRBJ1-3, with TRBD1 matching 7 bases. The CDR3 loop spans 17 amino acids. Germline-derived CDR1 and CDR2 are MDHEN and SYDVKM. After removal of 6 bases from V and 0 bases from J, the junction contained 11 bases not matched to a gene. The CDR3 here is CASRKTIDRDSGNTIYF. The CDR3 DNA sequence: TGTGCCAGCAGGAAGACCATCGACAGGGACTCTGGAAACACCATATATTTT.

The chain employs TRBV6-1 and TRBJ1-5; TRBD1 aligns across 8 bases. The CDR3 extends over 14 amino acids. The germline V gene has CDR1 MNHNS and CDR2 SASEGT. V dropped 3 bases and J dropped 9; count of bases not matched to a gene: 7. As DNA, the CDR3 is TGTGCCAGCAGTGAGGGGGGACAGGATCTGCCCCAGCATTTT. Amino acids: CASSEGGQDLPQHF.

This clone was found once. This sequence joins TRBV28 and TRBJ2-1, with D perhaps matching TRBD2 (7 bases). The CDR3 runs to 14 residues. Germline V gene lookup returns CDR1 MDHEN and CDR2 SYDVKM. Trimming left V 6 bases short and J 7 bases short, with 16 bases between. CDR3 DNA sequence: TGTGCCAGCAGATCCGGGGGGCTTCGGAATGAGCAGTTCTTC. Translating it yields CASRSGGLRNEQFF. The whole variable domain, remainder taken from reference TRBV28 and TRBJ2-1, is DVKVTQSSRYLVKRTGEKVFLECVQDMDHENMFWYRQDPGLGLRLIYFSYDVKMKEKGDIPEGYSVSREKKERFSLILESASTNQTSMYLCASRSGGLRNEQFFGPGTRLTVL.

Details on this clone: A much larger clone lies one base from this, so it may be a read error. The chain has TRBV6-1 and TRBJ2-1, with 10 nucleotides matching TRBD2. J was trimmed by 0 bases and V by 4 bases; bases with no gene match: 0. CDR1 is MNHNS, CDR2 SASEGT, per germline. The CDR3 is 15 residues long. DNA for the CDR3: TGTGCCAGCAGTGCTAGCGGGGGCTCCTACAATGAGCAGTTCTTC. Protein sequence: CASSASGGSYNEQFF.

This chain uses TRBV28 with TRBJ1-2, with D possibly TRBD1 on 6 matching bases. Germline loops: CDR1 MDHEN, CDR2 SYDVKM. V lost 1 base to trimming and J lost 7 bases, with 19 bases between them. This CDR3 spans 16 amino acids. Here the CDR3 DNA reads TGTGCCAGCAGTTTATCTTCCGCGACAGGTACTCCTGGCTACACCTTC. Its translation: CASSLSSATGTPGYTF.

The CDR3 reads CAWSEPGLPPAYNEQFF. In DNA, the CDR3 is TGTGCCTGGAGTGAACCGGGACTCCCACCCGCCTACAATGAGCAGTTCTTC. The chain links TRBV30 to TRBJ2-1; TRBD2 might be the D (6 bases). This CDR3 comprises 17 residues. V shed 1 base and J shed 2 bases, with 18 bases lying between them. Germline V gene lookup returns CDR1 GTSNPN and CDR2 SVGIG (reference sequence).

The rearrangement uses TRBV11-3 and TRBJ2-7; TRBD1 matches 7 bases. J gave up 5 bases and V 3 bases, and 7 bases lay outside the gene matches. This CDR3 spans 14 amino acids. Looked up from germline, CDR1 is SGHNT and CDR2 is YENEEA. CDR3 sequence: CASSLTGTLNEQYF. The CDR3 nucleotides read TGTGCCAGCAGCTTGACAGGGACACTCAACGAGCAGTACTTC.

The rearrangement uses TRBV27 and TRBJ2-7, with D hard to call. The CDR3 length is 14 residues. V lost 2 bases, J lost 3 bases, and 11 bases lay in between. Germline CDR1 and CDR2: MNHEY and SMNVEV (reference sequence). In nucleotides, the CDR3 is TGTGCCAGCAGTTTACTGGGCCCTAACTACGAGCAGTACTTC. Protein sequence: CASSLLGPNYEQYF.

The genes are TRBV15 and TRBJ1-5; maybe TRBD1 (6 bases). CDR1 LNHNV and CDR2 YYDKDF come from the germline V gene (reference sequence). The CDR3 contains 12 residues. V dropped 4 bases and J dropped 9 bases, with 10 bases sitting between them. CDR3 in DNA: TGTGCCACCAGCATAGACAGGCTGCCCCAGCATTTT. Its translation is CATSIDRLPQHF.

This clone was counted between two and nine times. CDR3 sequence: CASSQWTGLAGYEQYF. In DNA form, the CDR3 reads TGCGCCAGCAGCCAATGGACGGGACTAGCGGGATACGAGCAGTACTTC. V usage is TRBV4-1 and J usage is TRBJ2-7, with 13 positions matching TRBD2. The germline gives CDR1 MGHRA, CDR2 YSYEKL. The ends lost 2 bases at V and 4 bases at J; junction bases unmatched: 5. The CDR3 spans 16 residues.

This CDR3 reads CASSFPGTDTQYF. The DNA of the CDR3 is TGTGCCAGCAGTTTCCCCGGCACAGATACGCAGTATTTT. The gene calls are TRBV6-1 and TRBJ2-3, with unresolved D. CDR3 size: 13 residues. From germline, CDR1 is MNHNS and CDR2 SASEGT. V lost 5 bases, J lost 1 base, and 7 bases lay in between.

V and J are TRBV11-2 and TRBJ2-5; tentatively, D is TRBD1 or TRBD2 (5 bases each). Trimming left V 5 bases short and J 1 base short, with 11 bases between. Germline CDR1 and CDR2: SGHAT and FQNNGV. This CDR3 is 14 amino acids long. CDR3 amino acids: CASSPRDGQETQYF. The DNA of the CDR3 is TGTGCCAGCAGCCCACGGGACGGCCAAGAGACCCAGTACTTC.

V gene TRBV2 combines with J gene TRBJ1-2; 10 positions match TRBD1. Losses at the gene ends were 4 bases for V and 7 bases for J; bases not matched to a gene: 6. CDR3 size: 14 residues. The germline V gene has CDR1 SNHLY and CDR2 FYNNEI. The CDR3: CASSGGQGEGGYTF. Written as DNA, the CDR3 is TGTGCCAGCAGTGGAGGACAGGGGGAGGGTGGCTACACCTTC.

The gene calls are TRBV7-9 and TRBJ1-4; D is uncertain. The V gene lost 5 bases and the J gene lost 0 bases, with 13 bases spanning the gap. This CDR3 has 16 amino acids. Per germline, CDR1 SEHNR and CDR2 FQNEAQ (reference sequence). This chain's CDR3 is CASSKVDGATNEKLFF. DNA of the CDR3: TGTGCCAGCAGCAAAGTTGACGGTGCAACTAATGAAAAACTGTTTTTT.

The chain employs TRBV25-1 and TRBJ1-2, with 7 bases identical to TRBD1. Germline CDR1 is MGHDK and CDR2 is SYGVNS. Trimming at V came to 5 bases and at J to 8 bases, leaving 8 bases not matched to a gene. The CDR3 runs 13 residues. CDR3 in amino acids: CASSIRDSGGYTF. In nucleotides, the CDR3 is TGTGCCAGCAGTATCCGGGACAGCGGCGGCTACACCTTC.

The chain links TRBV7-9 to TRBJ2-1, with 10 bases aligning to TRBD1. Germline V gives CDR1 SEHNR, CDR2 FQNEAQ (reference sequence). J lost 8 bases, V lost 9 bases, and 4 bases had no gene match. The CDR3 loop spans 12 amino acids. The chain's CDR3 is CARGQGFDEQFF. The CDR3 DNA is TGTGCCAGGGGACAGGGGTTCGATGAGCAGTTCTTC.

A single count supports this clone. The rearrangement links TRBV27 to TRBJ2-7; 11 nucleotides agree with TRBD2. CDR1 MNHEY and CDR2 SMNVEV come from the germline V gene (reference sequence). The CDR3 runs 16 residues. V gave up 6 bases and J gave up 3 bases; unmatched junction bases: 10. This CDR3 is CASSFKETSGIYEQYF. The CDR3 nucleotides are TGTGCCAGCAGCTTTAAGGAGACTAGCGGGATCTACGAGCAGTACTTC.

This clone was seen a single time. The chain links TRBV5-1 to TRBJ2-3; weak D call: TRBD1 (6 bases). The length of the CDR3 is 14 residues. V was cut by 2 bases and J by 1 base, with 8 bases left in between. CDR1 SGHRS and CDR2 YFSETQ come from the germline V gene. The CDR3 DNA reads TGCGCCAGCAGCTTCGGACAGCGCACAGATACGCAGTATTTT. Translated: CASSFGQRTDTQYF.

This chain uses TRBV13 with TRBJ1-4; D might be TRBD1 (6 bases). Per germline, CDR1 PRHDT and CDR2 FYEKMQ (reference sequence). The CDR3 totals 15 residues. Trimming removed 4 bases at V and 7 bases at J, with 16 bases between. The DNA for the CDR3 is TGTGCCAGCAGCTCCTACAGGGAGGTTGCTGAAAAACTGTTTTTT. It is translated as CASSSYREVAEKLFF. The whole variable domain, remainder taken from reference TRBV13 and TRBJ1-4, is AAGVIQSPRHLIKEKRETATLKCYPIPRHDTVYWYQQGPGQDPQFLISFYEKMQSDKGSIPDRFSAQQFSDYHSELNMSSLELGDSALYFCASSSYREVAEKLFFGSGTQLSVL.